These 9 T cell receptor beta chains came from one sample sequenced in a study of blood T cell repertoires in COVID-19. TCRdb's table, derived via immunoSEQ multiplex PCR, lists solely in-frame clones and lacks some. The table lists 200,000 or so clones, about 80% of them singletons, with roughly 2.4% in the top ten. Specimen: peripheral blood. These receptors were obtained from a woman aged 60-75 years with acute or convalescent COVID-19.

The chain links TRBV6-2 or TRBV6-3 to TRBJ1-2; TRBD1 is a possible D gene (5 bases). The CDR3 loop spans 16 amino acids. The V and J ends lost 6 bases and 5 bases respectively, with 22 bases between them. Per the germline V gene, CDR1 is MNHEY and CDR2 is SVGEGT. CDR3 residues: CASSGSGNYQRYGYTF. The CDR3 coding sequence is TGTGCCAGCAGCGGGTCAGGGAATTACCAGAGGTATGGCTACACCTTC.

The chain employs TRBV5-6 and TRBJ2-7; the D gene is possibly TRBD2 (6 bases). Per germline, CDR1 SGHDT and CDR2 YYEEEE. The V end was cut by 0 bases, the J end by 1 base, with 11 bases between. This CDR3 comprises 15 residues. The CDR3: CASSLVGGNSYEQYF. The CDR3 nucleotides read TGTGCCAGCAGCTTGGTCGGAGGGAATTCCTACGAGCAGTACTTC. The full variable domain, completed using reference TRBV5-6 and TRBJ2-7, is DAGVTQSPTHLIKTRGQQVTLRCSPKSGHDTVSWYQQALGQGPQFIFQYYEEEERQRGNFPDRFSGHQFPNYSSELNVNALLLGDSALYLCASSLVGGNSYEQYFGPGTRLTVT.

The chain joins TRBV19 to TRBJ2-5; 9 nucleotides line up with TRBD1. Losses at the gene ends were 7 bases for V and 5 bases for J; bases not matched to a gene: 11. The germline V gene encodes CDR1 LNHDA and CDR2 SQIVND (reference sequence). The CDR3 spans 15 residues. The CDR3 here is CASTPTGGEAETQYF. For the CDR3, the DNA is TGTGCCAGTACCCCCACAGGGGGCGAAGCGGAGACCCAGTACTTC.

V is TRBV3-1 (or the pseudogene TRBV3-2) and J is TRBJ2-3, with D possibly being TRBD2 (7 bases). Germline-derived CDR1 and CDR2 are LGHDT and YNNKEL (reference sequence). The V end was cut by 2 bases, the J end by 3 bases, with 12 bases between. CDR3 size: 15 residues. The CDR3 spells CASSQLGGQTDTQYF. CDR3 bases: TGTGCCAGCAGCCAACTGGGGGGGCAAACAGATACGCAGTATTTT.

The rearrangement joins TRBV6-6 to TRBJ2-1, with 14 bases fitting TRBD2. V lost 5 bases, J lost 7 bases, and 7 bases stayed unmatched. CDR1 is MNHNY, CDR2 SVGAGI, per germline (reference sequence). The CDR3 runs 16 residues. CDR3 loop: CASSRQTSGGGNEQFF. In DNA form, the CDR3 reads TGTGCCAGCAGTCGCCAGACTAGCGGGGGGGGTAATGAGCAGTTCTTC.

This clone turned up a few times. The chain couples TRBV6-1 to TRBJ1-2, with 9 bases identical to TRBD1. V was clipped by 0 bases and J by 7 bases; unmatched bases: 12. The V gene's germline CDR1 is MNHNS and CDR2 SASEGT. The CDR3 is 17 amino acids. Here the CDR3 DNA reads TGTGCCAGCAGTGAAGCGCGGAGGACAGGGGTTATAAGTGGCTACACCTTC. The encoded protein is CASSEARRTGVISGYTF.

The J gene is TRBJ1-1, the V gene TRBV9; 7 nucleotides match TRBD1. Germline V gene lookup returns CDR1 SGDLS and CDR2 YYNGEE. Trimming at V came to 0 bases and at J to 1 base, leaving 6 bases not matched to a gene. The CDR3 consists of 16 residues. CDR3: CASSVAAGGPNTEAFF. The CDR3 DNA is TGTGCCAGCAGCGTAGCGGCAGGGGGTCCGAACACTGAAGCTTTCTTT.

The chain employs TRBV19 and TRBJ1-1, with 9 bases identical to TRBD1. CDR3 length: 17 residues. Trimming took 4 bases from V and 10 from J; bases not matched to a gene: 19. Germline CDR1 is LNHDA and CDR2 is SQIVND (reference sequence). This CDR3 is CASSTFPGQGLALAAFF. The CDR3 DNA reads TGTGCCAGTAGTACGTTTCCGGGACAGGGTTTGGCTTTGGCAGCTTTCTTT.

This clone was seen a few times. The CDR3 region is CASSLGRNQPQHF. The CDR3 bases are TGTGCCAGCAGTTTAGGCAGAAATCAGCCCCAGCATTTT. The rearrangement joins TRBV27 to TRBJ1-5; D gene uncertain. CDR3 length equals 13 residues. V shed 2 bases and J shed 4 bases, with 6 bases lying between them. The germline CDR1 and CDR2 sequences are MNHEY and SMNVEV (reference sequence).